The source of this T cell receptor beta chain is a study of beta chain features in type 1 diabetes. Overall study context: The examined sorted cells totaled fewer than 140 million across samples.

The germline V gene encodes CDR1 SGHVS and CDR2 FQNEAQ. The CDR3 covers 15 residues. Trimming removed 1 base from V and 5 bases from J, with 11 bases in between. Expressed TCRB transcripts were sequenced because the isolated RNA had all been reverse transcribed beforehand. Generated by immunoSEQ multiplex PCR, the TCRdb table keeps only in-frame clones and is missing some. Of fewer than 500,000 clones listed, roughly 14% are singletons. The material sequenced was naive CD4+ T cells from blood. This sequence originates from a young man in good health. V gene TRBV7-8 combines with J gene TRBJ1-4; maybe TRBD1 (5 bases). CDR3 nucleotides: TGTGCCAGCAGCTTAGAAGGCAGGGTGAATGAAAAACTGTTTTTT. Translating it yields CASSLEGRVNEKLFF.